The clone carrying this T cell receptor (beta chain) appeared many times. The antigen remains unidentified. The data belong to a study of Graves' ophthalmopathy and Graves' hyperthyroidism. General observations from the study: For predicting ophthalmopathy progression, the model had 60% to 71% sensitivity and approximately 77% specificity.

In this cohort's terms, stable hyperthyroidism meant no ophthalmopathy by 18 months of follow-up. Clinical symptoms, serum thyroxine, TRAb, thyroid ultrasound and orbital computed tomography determined diagnosis. The source of the PBMCs was 8 to 10 ml of fresh peripheral blood. For repertoire sequencing, the TCR beta CDR3 regions were amplified from RNA transcripts. HTBI primers served in a first-round RT-PCR, which a second-round multiplex PCR followed. MiXCR, run by TCRdb on the multiplex PCR reads, gives a single entry per CDR3 protein. The sample yields a few hundred thousand distinct CDR3 sequences, just over 15% seen once. Germline-derived CDR1 and CDR2 are WSHSY and SAAADI. The CDR3 is 17 amino acids. J lost 2 bases, V lost 2 bases, and 8 bases had no gene match.

The sample comprised peripheral blood. The TCR was taken from a woman aged 18 to 35 with stable Graves' hyperthyroidism. The chain joins TRBV10-2 to TRBJ2-7, with 11 nucleotides matching TRBD1. DNA of the CDR3: TGCGCCAGCAGTGAGGTGGCGGGACAGGGGGTCCCCTACGAGCAGTACTTC. Its translation is CASSEVAGQGVPYEQYF.